This T cell receptor (beta chain) emerged from a study of regulatory T cells in long-lasting Graves disease. Notes on the study in general: It was in persistent disease that TRBV28, TRBJ1-2 and TRBJ2-5 were favored. The study found lower TCR diversity in persistent Graves' patients than in newly diagnosed ones.

This clonotype was seen once. Its antigen remains unknown. Time point noted: newly diagnosed GD, antithyroid drugs for less than 3 months. Isolated PBMC RNA provided the starting material for the TCR library. Assembly of TCR beta libraries relied on iRepertoire HTBI primers together with Arm-PCR of CDR3 regions. TCRdb re-called the multiplex PCR reads through MiXCR, storing one row per CDR3 protein. This table has 300,000 to 400,000 distinct CDR3 sequences, about 20% appearing once. Deletions cut 6 bases from V and 1 base from J, with 12 bases between. Looked up from germline, CDR1 is LGHNT and CDR2 is FRNRAP. CDR3 length: 14 amino acids.

V and J are TRBV12-5 and TRBJ2-5, with a weak D call TRBD2 (5 bases). This TCR came from a female donor with Graves disease. The sequencing here drew on peripheral blood mononuclear cells (PBMCs), taken at new diagnosis, from a patient treated with antithyroid drugs. The CDR3 region is CASGLGGFQETQYF. CDR3 bases: TGTGCTAGTGGCTTAGGCGGGTTCCAAGAGACCCAGTACTTC.